The rows below give T cell receptor beta chains drawn from one sample of a study of Ad26.COV2.S vaccination and SARS-CoV-2 variants. TCRdb's table, derived via immunoSEQ multiplex PCR, lists solely in-frame clones and lacks some. The data hold approximately 450,000 clones, with around 90% observed a single time. The sequenced sample was peripheral blood, obtained in a trial of Ad26.COV2.S vaccine versus placebo. These receptors all come from a person aged 18-65 years who received the Ad26.COV2.S COVID-19 vaccine or a placebo. CDR3s include the opening cysteine and the closing phenylalanine or tryptophan. D genes are given only for firm matches. Size is stated for part of the rows, as once, few or many counts, or as a class when the clone is expanded.

clone_size j_call v_call d_call cdr3_aa cdr3_nt
NA TRBJ1-1 TRBV12-3/TRBV12-4 NA CASSEFRGTEAFF TGTGCCAGCAGTGAATTTAGGGGAACTGAAGCTTTCTTT
NA TRBJ2-7 TRBV7-9 TRBD2 CASSLDGGESYEQYF TGTGCCAGCAGCTTAGACGGGGGGGAATCCTACGAGCAGTACTTC
NA TRBJ2-2 TRBV11-3 NA CASRRNTGELFF TGTGCCAGCAGGCGGAACACCGGGGAGCTGTTTTTT
NA TRBJ2-2 TRBV2 TRBD2 CASREAGKGGELFF TGTGCCAGCAGGGAAGCGGGGAAGGGCGGGGAGCTGTTTTTT
NA TRBJ2-7 TRBV6-5 TRBD2 CASTRLAGAHEQYF TGTGCCAGCACCAGACTAGCGGGAGCCCACGAGCAGTACTTC
NA TRBJ2-2 TRBV7-9 NA CASSFLSGELFF TGTGCCAGCAGCTTTCTCTCCGGGGAGCTGTTTTTT
NA TRBJ2-7 TRBV7-2 NA CASSPPGLLYEQYF TGTGCCAGCAGTCCTCCGGGGTTGTTGTACGAGCAGTACTTC
NA TRBJ2-3 TRBV9 NA CASSGPQGTSPSDTQYF TGTGCCAGCAGCGGACCCCAGGGTACGTCCCCGTCAGATACGCAGTATTTT
NA TRBJ2-3 TRBV5-4 NA CASSLAGLADTQYF TGTGCCAGCAGCTTGGCGGGTTTGGCAGATACGCAGTATTTT
NA TRBJ2-1 TRBV7-8 NA CASSHRSPLIGEQFF TGTGCCAGCAGCCACAGGTCCCCCCTAATAGGTGAGCAGTTCTTC
NA TRBJ2-1 TRBV29-1 TRBD2 CSVTSGVNEQFF TGCAGCGTGACTAGCGGGGTCAATGAGCAGTTCTTC
NA TRBJ2-2 TRBV7-9 TRBD2 CASSLAWSGSTWELFF TGTGCCAGCAGCTTAGCATGGAGCGGGAGTACCTGGGAGCTGTTTTTT
NA TRBJ1-6 TRBV5-1 TRBD1 CASSLDRGNSPLHF TGCGCCAGCAGCTTGGACAGGGGTAATTCACCCCTCCACTTT
NA TRBJ1-2 TRBV11-2 TRBD1 CASSKDRTANYGYTF TGTGCCAGCAGCAAGGACAGGACGGCTAACTATGGCTACACCTTC
NA TRBJ2-1 TRBV11-3 NA CASSLLGSGRQFF TGTGCCAGCAGCTTGTTGGGTAGCGGCCGGCAGTTCTTC
NA TRBJ2-1 TRBV7-9 NA CASSLVGSSYNEQFF TGTGCCAGCAGCTTAGTGGGGAGCTCCTACAATGAGCAGTTCTTC
NA TRBJ2-7 TRBV6-6 NA CASSYFTRQTYEQYF TGTGCCAGCAGTTACTTTACCCGACAGACCTACGAGCAGTACTTC
NA TRBJ2-1 TRBV14 NA CASSHMGGGVYNEQFF TGTGCCAGCAGCCACATGGGCGGAGGAGTCTACAATGAGCAGTTCTTC
once TRBJ2-3 TRBV20-1 NA CSASFSAGLASGAPDTQYF TGCAGTGCTAGTTTCTCGGCAGGGCTAGCGTCGGGGGCTCCAGATACGCAGTATTTT
NA TRBJ2-5 TRBV5-4 NA CASSRIGETQYF TGTGCCAGCAGCCGGATAGGAGAGACCCAGTACTTC
NA TRBJ2-2 TRBV5-5 NA CASSLGPLSFGKHTGELFF TGTGCCAGCAGCTTGGGGCCCCTGAGTTTTGGGAAGCACACCGGGGAGCTGTTTTTT
NA TRBJ2-3 TRBV7-6 TRBD2 CASSLAGVSGRAPDTQYF TGTGCCAGCAGCTTGGCAGGGGTTAGCGGGAGGGCCCCAGATACGCAGTATTTT
once TRBJ2-7 TRBV7-2 TRBD1 CASSLTGEDYEQYF TGTGCCAGCAGCTTGACAGGGGAAGACTACGAGCAGTACTTC
NA TRBJ1-4 TRBV7-9 NA CASSFPEGTATNEKLFF TGTGCCAGCAGCTTCCCTGAGGGGACGGCAACTAATGAAAAACTGTTTTTT
NA TRBJ2-3 TRBV28 NA CASSTMSPDTQYF TGTGCCAGCTCAACGATGAGTCCAGATACGCAGTATTTT
few TRBJ2-3 TRBV7-6 NA CASSLSDTQYF TGTGCCAGCAGCTTATCAGATACGCAGTATTTT
NA TRBJ2-2 TRBV4-2 TRBD2 CASSKGLAGRTGELFF TGTGCCAGCAGCAAAGGACTAGCGGGACGTACCGGGGAGCTGTTTTTT
NA TRBJ2-3 TRBV7-3 TRBD2 CASSPWGGRGTDTQYF TGTGCCAGCAGCCCGTGGGGCGGGAGGGGGACAGATACGCAGTATTTT
NA TRBJ2-7 TRBV27 NA CASSHRDMSSYEQYF TGTGCCAGCAGTCACCGGGACATGAGCTCCTACGAGCAGTACTTC
NA TRBJ2-7 TRBV5-4 NA CASSLEGRGPGGEQYF TGTGCCAGCAGCTTGGAGGGTAGGGGCCCCGGGGGCGAGCAGTACTTC
NA TRBJ1-1 TRBV28 NA CASSPRQSNTEAFF TGTGCCAGCAGCCCGAGACAATCGAACACTGAAGCTTTCTTT
NA TRBJ1-2 TRBV4-1 NA CASSRATALYGYTF TGCGCCAGCAGCCGGGCGACAGCTCTCTATGGCTACACCTTC
NA TRBJ2-7 TRBV5-1 NA CASSLAGSYEQYF TGCGCCAGCAGCCTTGCGGGGAGCTACGAGCAGTACTTC
NA TRBJ1-1 TRBV30 NA CAWGGVVNTEAFF TGTGCCTGGGGGGGGGTAGTGAACACTGAAGCTTTCTTT
NA TRBJ2-7 TRBV4-3 TRBD2 CASSQEGLLAGPYEQYF TGCGCCAGCAGCCAAGAAGGTTTGCTAGCGGGACCCTACGAGCAGTACTTC
few TRBJ2-1 TRBV19 NA CASSIYVGQKDEQFF TGTGCCAGTAGTATATATGTTGGGCAGAAAGATGAGCAGTTCTTC
NA TRBJ2-1 TRBV4-1 TRBD2 CASSHAGTSGSFEQFF TGCGCCAGCAGCCACGCCGGGACTAGCGGGAGCTTTGAGCAGTTCTTC
NA TRBJ2-5 TRBV6-2/TRBV6-3 TRBD1 CASSSGTGAQTQYF TGTGCCAGCAGTTCTGGGACAGGGGCGCAGACCCAGTACTTC
NA TRBJ2-7 TRBV6-5 NA CASSKTGTAYEQYF TGTGCCAGCAGTAAAACCGGGACCGCCTACGAGCAGTACTTC
NA TRBJ1-2 TRBV7-2 NA CASSSGGGRRNYGYTF TGTGCCAGCAGCTCCGGGGGGGGGCGCCGGAACTATGGCTACACCTTC
NA TRBJ1-4 TRBV30 NA CAWSPNNEKLFF TGTGCCTGGAGTCCTAACAATGAAAAACTGTTTTTT
once TRBJ2-1 TRBV24-1 TRBD2 CATSRSGRASNEQFF TGTGCCACCAGTCGTAGCGGGAGGGCCAGCAATGAGCAGTTCTTC